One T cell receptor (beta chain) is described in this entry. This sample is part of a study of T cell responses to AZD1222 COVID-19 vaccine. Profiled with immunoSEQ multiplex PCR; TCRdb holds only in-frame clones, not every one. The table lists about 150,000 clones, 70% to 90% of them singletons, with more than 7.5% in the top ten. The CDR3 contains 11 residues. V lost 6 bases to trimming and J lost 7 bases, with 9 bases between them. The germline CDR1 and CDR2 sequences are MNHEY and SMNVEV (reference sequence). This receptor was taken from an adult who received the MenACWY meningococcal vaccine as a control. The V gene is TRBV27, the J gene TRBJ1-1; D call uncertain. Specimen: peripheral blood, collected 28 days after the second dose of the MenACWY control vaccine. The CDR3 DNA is TGTGCCAGCAGCACGTACGGTGAAGCTTTCTTT. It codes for CASSTYGEAFF.